Below are 16 T cell receptor beta chains sequenced from a single sample in a study of a mutant IDH1 vaccine in newly diagnosed glioma. No antigen has been identified for these receptors. The table came from immunoSEQ multiplex PCR; TCRdb's copy has only in-frame clones and leaves some out. The sample lists over 80,000 clones; around four fifths were seen once. Noted time point: week 47, end of study. Doses consisted of 300 ug of mutant IDH1 20-mer peptide each, paired with topical imiquimod. The sequencing here drew on PBMCs, taken from a glioma patient whose treatment included an IDH1 peptide vaccine. These receptors were taken from a man aged 40-49 years with glioma.

This rearrangement joins TRBV4-3 to TRBJ2-2; 9 bases are shared with TRBD2. In germline, CDR1 is LGHNA, CDR2 YSLEER. The junction had 5 bases not matched to a gene; V was cut back by 1 base and J by 5 bases. This CDR3 has 16 residues. In DNA form, the CDR3 reads TGCGCCAGCAGCCAAGTAGCGGGAGTTGGAACCGGGGAGCTGTTTTTT. This translates into CASSQVAGVGTGELFF.

The chain is built from TRBV9 and TRBJ2-1; a possible D gene is TRBD2 (5 bases). Trimming removed 2 bases from V and 2 bases from J, with 17 bases in between. Germline CDR1 SGDLS, CDR2 YYNGEE. This CDR3 spans 17 amino acids. CDR3 in amino acids: CASSVQTGGLPYNEQFF. The CDR3 DNA reads as TGTGCCAGCAGCGTTCAGACTGGAGGTTTACCCTACAATGAGCAGTTCTTC.

The CDR3 sequence is CASTPRDVSYEQYF. In DNA, the CDR3 is TGTGCCAGCACGCCCAGGGACGTCTCCTACGAGCAGTACTTC. J is TRBJ2-7 and V is TRBV2, with D tentatively TRBD1 or TRBD2 (5 bases each). Germline V gene sequence: CDR1 SNHLY, CDR2 FYNNEI. The CDR3 totals 14 residues. Trimming shortened V by 7 bases and J by 0 bases, and 13 bases separated the two germline ends.

The J gene is TRBJ2-7, the V gene TRBV6-5, with 13 bases matching TRBD2. The CDR3 is 14 amino acids. Germline CDR1 and CDR2: MNHEY and SVGAGI. V gave up 8 bases and J gave up 4 bases; unmatched junction bases: 5. CDR3 protein: CASRTSGSKYEQYF. In DNA, the CDR3 is TGTGCCAGCCGGACTAGCGGGAGTAAGTACGAGCAGTACTTC.

J is TRBJ2-7 and V is TRBV28; D might be TRBD1 or TRBD2, each matching 5 bases. The CDR3 sequence is 16 residues long. The V gene's germline CDR1 is MDHEN and CDR2 SYDVKM. V lost 5 bases and J lost 0, with 17 bases in between. CDR3 region: CASSEPGRSSSYEQYF. CDR3 DNA sequence: TGTGCCAGCAGTGAACCGGGACGCAGTAGCTCCTACGAGCAGTACTTC.

The chain carries TRBV25-1 and TRBJ2-7; D possibly corresponds to TRBD1 (6 bases). CDR1 MGHDK and CDR2 SYGVNS come from the germline V gene. The germline V and J ends were trimmed by 0 bases and 11 bases, with 11 bases remaining between them. This CDR3 contains 12 residues. The CDR3 reads CASSEYIRTEYF. In nucleotides, the CDR3 is TGTGCCAGCAGTGAATATATCAGGACAGAGTACTTC.

The V gene is TRBV27, the J gene TRBJ2-1; 10 positions match TRBD2. This CDR3 has 15 amino acids. V was clipped by 4 bases and J by 5 bases; unmatched bases: 5. CDR1 MNHEY and CDR2 SMNVEV come from the germline V gene (reference sequence). This chain's CDR3 is CASSSSGGAHNEQFF. The CDR3 region has the DNA TGTGCCAGCAGTTCAAGCGGGGGGGCCCACAATGAGCAGTTCTTC.

V usage is TRBV7-2 and J usage is TRBJ2-5; 16 bases match TRBD2. The CDR3 sequence is 17 residues long. V dropped 3 bases and J dropped 5; count of bases not matched to a gene: 6. Germline lookup yields CDR1 SGHTA and CDR2 FQGNSA. The CDR3 DNA follows: TGTGCCAGCAGCTTGGGACTAGCGGGGGGGCTTTGGGAGACCCAGTACTTC. Its protein is CASSLGLAGGLWETQYF.

This chain links TRBV2 with TRBJ2-2; D may be TRBD1 (6 bases). The V end was cut by 6 bases, the J end by 1 base, with 12 bases between. This CDR3 comprises 15 residues. The germline CDR1 and CDR2 sequences are SNHLY and FYNNEI. The chain's CDR3 is CASRKEQGNTGELFF. The CDR3 region has the DNA TGTGCCAGCAGAAAGGAACAGGGGAACACCGGGGAGCTGTTTTTT.

The gene calls are TRBV4-3 and TRBJ2-7; TRBD1 matches 9 bases. CDR3 length: 13 residues. Germline V lookup: CDR1 LGHNA, CDR2 YSLEER. After removal of 4 bases from V and 6 bases from J, the junction contained 4 bases not matched to a gene. The CDR3 bases are TGCGCCAGCAGCCGGGACAGGGTTTCCGAGCAGTACTTC. As protein: CASSRDRVSEQYF.

The chain recombines TRBV18 with TRBJ2-7; tentative D call: TRBD1 (5 bases). The CDR3 covers 15 residues. The germline V gene has CDR1 KGHSH and CDR2 LQKENI. Trimming pared 3 bases from V and 0 bases from J, leaving 12 bases between. The CDR3 coding sequence is TGTGCCAGCTCACCGTTCAAGACAGACTCCTACGAGCAGTACTTC. Translating gives CASSPFKTDSYEQYF.

J is TRBJ2-5 and V is TRBV18; D gene uncertain. This CDR3 is 13 amino acids long. Germline V lookup: CDR1 KGHSH, CDR2 LQKENI. The ends were cut back, 3 bases at V and 5 bases at J, with 10 bases in the middle. The CDR3 loop is CASSPDWVETQYF. The CDR3 coding sequence is TGTGCCAGCTCACCCGATTGGGTCGAGACCCAGTACTTC.

The chain couples TRBV5-4 to TRBJ1-2, with 8 bases aligning to TRBD1. This CDR3 has 14 residues. Germline V gives CDR1 SGHNT, CDR2 YYREEE (reference sequence). V shed 1 base and J 2 bases; nucleotides not matched to a gene: 1. CDR3: CASSLTGGNYGYTF. CDR3 bases: TGTGCCAGCAGCTTGACAGGGGGGAACTATGGCTACACCTTC.

This clone was seen just once. V and J are TRBV5-6 and TRBJ2-3; unclear D gene. Between the trimmed V and J ends, which lost 8 bases and 5 bases, there was a span of 15 bases. The CDR3 consists of 13 residues. Germline CDR1 reads SGHDT; CDR2 reads YYEEEE. CDR3 sequence reads: CASARRAVDTQYF. As DNA, the CDR3 is TGTGCCAGTGCCAGAAGGGCAGTAGATACGCAGTATTTT.

This clone appeared once. The rearrangement links TRBV6-1 to TRBJ1-5; 10 nucleotides match TRBD1. Germline V gene lookup returns CDR1 MNHNS and CDR2 SASEGT. The CDR3 has 14 amino acids. Trimming cost V 4 bases and J 6 bases; bases outside gene matches: 3. The CDR3 reads CASSGGQGVQPQHF. The DNA for the CDR3 is TGTGCCAGCAGTGGAGGACAGGGGGTTCAGCCCCAGCATTTT.

This clone has a single count. This chain uses TRBV9 with TRBJ1-2, with TRBD1 matching over 8 bases. This CDR3 comprises 15 residues. CDR1 and CDR2 from the germline V gene are SGDLS and YYNGEE. Trimming cost V 3 bases and J 2 bases; bases outside gene matches: 6. CDR3 sequence: CASSAGQADNYGYTF. The CDR3 DNA reads TGTGCCAGCAGCGCGGGACAGGCAGACAACTATGGCTACACCTTC.